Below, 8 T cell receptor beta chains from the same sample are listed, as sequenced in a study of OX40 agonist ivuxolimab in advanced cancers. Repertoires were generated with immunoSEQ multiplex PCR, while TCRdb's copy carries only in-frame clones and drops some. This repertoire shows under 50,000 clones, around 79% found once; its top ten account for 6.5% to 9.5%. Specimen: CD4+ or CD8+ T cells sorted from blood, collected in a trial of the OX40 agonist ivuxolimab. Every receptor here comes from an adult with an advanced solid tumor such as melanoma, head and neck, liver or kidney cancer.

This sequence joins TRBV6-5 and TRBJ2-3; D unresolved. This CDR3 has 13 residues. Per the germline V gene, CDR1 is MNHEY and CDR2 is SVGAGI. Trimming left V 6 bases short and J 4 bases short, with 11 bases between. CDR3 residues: CASREEWADTQYF. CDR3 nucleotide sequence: TGTGCCAGCAGGGAAGAATGGGCAGATACGCAGTATTTT.

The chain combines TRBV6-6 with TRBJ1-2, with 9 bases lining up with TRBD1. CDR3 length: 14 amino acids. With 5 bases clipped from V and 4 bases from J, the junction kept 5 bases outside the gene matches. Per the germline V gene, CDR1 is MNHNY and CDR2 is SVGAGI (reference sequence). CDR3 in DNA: TGTGCCAGCAGTCTTGGACAGGGGACCTATGGCTACACCTTC. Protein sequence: CASSLGQGTYGYTF.

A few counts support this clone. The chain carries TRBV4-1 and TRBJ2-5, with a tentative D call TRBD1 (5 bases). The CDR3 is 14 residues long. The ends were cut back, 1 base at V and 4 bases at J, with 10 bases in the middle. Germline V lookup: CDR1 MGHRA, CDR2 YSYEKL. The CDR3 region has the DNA TGCGCCAGCAGCCAAGCCCTGGGGCCAGAGACCCAGTACTTC. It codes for CASSQALGPETQYF.

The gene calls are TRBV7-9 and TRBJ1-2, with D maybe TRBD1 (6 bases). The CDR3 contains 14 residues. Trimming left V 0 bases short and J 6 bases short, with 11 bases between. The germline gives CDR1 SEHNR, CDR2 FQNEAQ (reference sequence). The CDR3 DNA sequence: TGTGCCAGCAGCTTAGCATGGGGGGCGGATGGCTACACCTTC. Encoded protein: CASSLAWGADGYTF.

The CDR3 is CASSSPWGRGEQYF. The CDR3 region has the DNA TGTGCCAGCAGCTCCCCATGGGGTCGTGGGGAGCAGTACTTC. This chain links TRBV11-2 with TRBJ2-5; D may be TRBD2 (5 bases). This CDR3 spans 14 amino acids. Germline CDR1 and CDR2: SGHAT and FQNNGV. V was pared by 4 bases and J by 11 bases, with 20 bases between. Variable domain in full (rest from reference TRBV11-2 and TRBJ2-5): EAGVAQSPRYKIIEKRQSVAFWCNPISGHATLYWYQQILGQGPKLLIQFQNNGVVDDSQLPKDRFSAERLKGVDSTLKIQPAKLEDSAVYLCASSSPWGRGEQYFGPGTRLLVL.

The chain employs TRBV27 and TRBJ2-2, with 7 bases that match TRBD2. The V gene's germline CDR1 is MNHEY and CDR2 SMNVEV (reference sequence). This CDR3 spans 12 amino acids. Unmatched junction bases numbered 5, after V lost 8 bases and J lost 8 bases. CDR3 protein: CASGGRGGELFF. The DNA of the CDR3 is TGTGCCAGCGGCGGGAGAGGAGGGGAGCTGTTTTTT.

The CDR3 DNA reads TGCGCCAGCAGCCAAGATCCCTCGGCAGTCACAGATACGCAGTATTTT. It yields the protein CASSQDPSAVTDTQYF. The V call is TRBV4-1, the J call TRBJ2-3; D remains unclear. CDR3 length: 16 amino acids. CDR1 is MGHRA, CDR2 YSYEKL, per germline. V shed 0 bases and J shed 2 bases, with 12 bases lying between them.

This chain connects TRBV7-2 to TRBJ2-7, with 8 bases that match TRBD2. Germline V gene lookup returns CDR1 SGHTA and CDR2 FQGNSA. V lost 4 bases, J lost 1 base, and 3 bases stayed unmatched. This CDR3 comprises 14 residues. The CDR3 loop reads CASSSIAGSYEQYF. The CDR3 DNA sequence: TGTGCCAGCAGCTCCATAGCGGGATCCTACGAGCAGTACTTC.